The following is a TCR beta chain sequence with its context. What it binds is not known. The source of the sample is a study of cytomegalovirus exposure and HLA in healthy donors. Whole-study findings and limits: Most TCR sequences proved rare, with some public TCRs found in many donors. CMV antigen specificity of a few CMV-associated chains was confirmed in vitro.

Data came from immunoSEQ multiplex PCR; TCRdb stores just in-frame clones and leaves some out. This sample has fewer than 200,000 clones, with about 96% found just once. This clonotype originated in a woman aged 18-35 years in good health and CMV-seronegative. Sequencing was performed on PBMCs.

CDR3 sequence (DNA): TGTGCCAGCTCACCAGTGACAGGGTCCGATACGGGGAAAGAGCAGTACTTC. Protein: CASSPVTGSDTGKEQYF. The chain is built from TRBV18 and TRBJ2-7; TRBD1 matches at 7 bases. The V gene end was trimmed by 2 bases and the J gene end by 7 bases; junction bases not matched to a gene: 17. CDR3 length: 17 amino acids. Germline V lookup: CDR1 KGHSH, CDR2 LQKENI.